This TCR beta chain was documented in a study of T cell repertoires in cytomegalovirus infection. Study summary: CMV infection plus the matching HLA type was flagged by public TCR beta signatures. Study conclusions and caveats: HLA-C-restricted TCR beta clonotypes specific for CMV led the ex vivo response. Totalled public TCR beta family frequency picked out people who carried CMV plus the relevant HLA.

This clonotype appeared a few times. Its antigen remains unidentified. A single record per CDR3 protein comes from TCRdb applying MiXCR to the reads. Of 250,000 or so distinct CDR3 sequences detected, around 15% appear once; the ten largest clones hold around 47%. The CDR3 runs 15 residues. The germline V gene encodes CDR1 SNHLY and CDR2 FYNNEI. V shed 5 bases and J shed 7 bases, with 18 bases lying between them. Sequenced: CD8+ T cells from PBMCs. This chain uses TRBV2 with TRBJ2-1; D might be TRBD2 (7 bases). The TCR comes from a human donor in good health (CMV status not recorded). Some clones in this sample may be carry-over from other donors' samples. CDR3 amino acids: CASSKGRGADNEQFF. In nucleotides, the CDR3 is TGTGCCAGCAGTAAAGGGAGGGGGGCCGATAATGAGCAGTTCTTC.